The following is a TCR beta chain sequence with its context. The antigen remains undetermined. J lost 3 bases, V lost 6 bases, and 9 bases had no gene match. The CDR3 consists of 14 residues. Germline CDR1 is SGHDT and CDR2 is YYEEEE. This entry comes from a study of PD-L1 blockade in urothelial cancer. Overall study findings and caveats: When pretreatment blood TCR clonality was below the median, it predicted better survival.

Regarding time point: peripheral blood 6 weeks after treatment start. Metastatic or locally advanced urothelial carcinoma was present in the patients. Sampling of each patient yielded between 1 and 8 specimens, collected pretreatment and on-treatment. Some clones are missing from TCRdb's copy, which holds only in-frame ones; the method was immunoSEQ multiplex PCR. Here the sample spans about 130,000 clones, about 82% being singletons. The sample was PBMCs, taken around atezolizumab (anti-PD-L1) treatment. This sequence originates from a man aged 50-59 years with urothelial cancer. The chain couples TRBV5-6 to TRBJ2-7, with 7 nucleotides matching TRBD1. CDR3 sequence (DNA): TGTGCCAGCACCCCGGGGACAGAGATCTACGAGCAGTACTTC. Protein: CASTPGTEIYEQYF.